The present T cell receptor beta chain was sequenced within a study of blood T cell repertoires in COVID-19. Participants, 18 to 89 years old, spanned about 26 US areas. Assignment of participants to cohorts was predicated upon participant-reported clinical history. CDR1 and CDR2 (germline): SGHDT, YYEEEE. Trimming took off 4 bases at V and 8 bases at J, with 27 bases between the two ends. There are 18 residues in the CDR3. The protocol was immunoSEQ multiplex PCR, while the TCRdb copy is restricted to in-frame clones and leaves out a portion. In the table there are 290,000 or so clones, approximately 80% of which are singletons.

The sample consisted of PBMCs or T cells enriched from blood (not recorded which). This receptor was identified in a man aged 35 to 55 who had been exposed to COVID-19. This rearrangement joins TRBV5-6 to TRBJ2-2; possible D gene TRBD1, 7 bases. The CDR3 DNA sequence: TGTGCCAGCAGCCCGAGGGGGCGGGACAGAGCGGCTAGGGGGGAGCTGTTTTTT. Its translation: CASSPRGRDRAARGELFF.